This is a list of T cell receptor beta chains from one sample in a study of shared clonotypes between healthy human individuals. Assay: immunoSEQ multiplex PCR; the TCRdb copy retains only in-frame clones and omits some. The sample contains approximately 1,000,000 clones, around 78% of which appear only once. The sample was memory CD4+ T cells from PBMCs. The receptor set was obtained from a man between 18 and 35 years old in good health. Some clones in this sample may be carry-over from other donors' samples. Each CDR3 is given with its conserved first and last residue. Each record gives: V gene, CDR3 protein.

v_call: TRBV9; cdr3_aa: CASSRDRAADTQYF
v_call: TRBV11-2; cdr3_aa: CASSRTGRDRGYGYTF
v_call: TRBV5-1; cdr3_aa: CASSLASGGYNEQFF
v_call: TRBV2; cdr3_aa: CASAKDPGSGYTF
v_call: TRBV4-2; cdr3_aa: CASSQEGGSRDTQYF
v_call: TRBV7-9; cdr3_aa: CASSFRRESEQYF
v_call: TRBV28; cdr3_aa: CASSLFEASGANVLTF
v_call: TRBV28; cdr3_aa: CASSLRQGVTDTQYF
v_call: TRBV10-3; cdr3_aa: CAITAGRENTEAFF
v_call: TRBV28; cdr3_aa: CASRGSGLYQPQHF